Detailed here is one TCR beta chain. Its antigen is unknown. The time point here: cycle 4 day 1 (C4D1), after more than 5 weeks of nivolumab. Each and every patient relapsed after autologous stem cell transplantation, and patients got differing brentuximab vedotin exposure. Thawed PBMCs underwent magnetic negative selection to yield purified CD4+ T cells. This entry belongs to a study of PD-1 blockade in classical Hodgkin lymphoma. Study results and caveats: Complete responders had baseline diversity similar to newly diagnosed patients. At baseline, newly diagnosed patients reportedly showed less TCR diversity than healthy donors.

The V end lost 5 bases, the J end lost 1 base, and 9 bases lay between the germline ends. This CDR3 spans 15 amino acids. CDR1 is MNHEY, CDR2 SMNVEV, per germline (reference sequence). Libraries were prepared by immunoSEQ multiplex PCR; TCRdb keeps only in-frame clonotypes and omits some of them. The sample includes 25,000 to 35,000 clones, approximately 78% of them seen just once. The material sequenced was CD4+ T cells from blood, taken before the fourth cycle of nivolumab. The chain employs TRBV27 and TRBJ2-6; D uncertain. The TCR originated in a human donor with classical Hodgkin lymphoma. The CDR3 reads CASSGLGSGANVLTF. The CDR3 nucleotides read TGTGCCAGCAGTGGTTTAGGTTCTGGGGCCAACGTCCTGACTTTC.